This TCR beta chain was sequenced during a study of T cell responses to AZD1222 COVID-19 vaccine. The ends were cut back, 1 base at V and 5 bases at J, with 8 bases in the middle. The CDR3 has 13 amino acids. The germline V gene has CDR1 KGHSH and CDR2 LQKENI. Method: immunoSEQ multiplex PCR; TCRdb's copy keeps in-frame clones and lacks some. This repertoire shows 150,000 to 190,000 clones, about 90% found once; its top ten account for about 9.8%. V gene TRBV18 combines with J gene TRBJ1-2; D call uncertain. This sequence originates from an adult who received the AZD1222 COVID-19 vaccine. Source: peripheral blood, taken 28 days after the second AZD1222 dose. The CDR3 DNA is TGTGCCAGCTCACCACAGAGGGAATATGGCTACACCTTC. Protein product: CASSPQREYGYTF.